This T cell receptor beta chain stems from a study of control samples from healthy donors and cancer patients (dated by TCRdb to the early 2020s). Notes on this clone: Its antigen has not been determined. Base qualities are not at hand, and no much larger clone is one base apart.

From a lookup of the germline V gene, CDR1 and CDR2 are SGHRS and YFSETQ. Trimming removed 0 bases from V and 1 base from J, leaving 13 bases between the germline ends. Including the terminal cysteine and phenylalanine, the CDR3 comprises 16 residues. Kept here is only the CDR3 DNA, which spans 48 bases and is read in frame from base 1. The library was produced with the immunoSEQ multiplex PCR assay. Held by TCRdb, this immuneACCESS table contains in-frame sequences only and omits some clones. Under half of the omission traces to an unresolved V gene where checked; the cause of the rest is unknown. The sample table holds roughly 170,000 clones, of which approximately 94% were seen once. In total, the top ten clones hold around 1.5% of the sample.

Sequencing was performed on blood. The receptor chain draws on TRBV5-1 and TRBJ1-1; the D gene cannot be resolved reliably. The source is a woman in her late teens or twenties in good health. The CDR3 here reads CASSLAPGSKNTEAFF. DNA sequence: TGCGCCAGCAGCTTGGCCCCCGGATCTAAGAACACTGAAGCTTTCTTT.